The rows below give T cell receptor beta chains drawn from one sample of a study of regulatory T cells in long-lasting Graves disease. Using its own MiXCR run on the multiplex PCR reads, TCRdb lists one record per CDR3 protein. The sample carries fewer than 650,000 distinct CDR3 sequences, around 16% recorded once. These same records also appear under a second study, on T cells in Graves' hyperthyroidism and ophthalmopathy.

The material sequenced was peripheral blood mononuclear cells (PBMCs), taken at new diagnosis, from a patient treated with antithyroid drugs. The origin of the receptors is a man younger than 30 with Graves disease. CDR3s include the opening cysteine and the closing phenylalanine or tryptophan. A D gene is named only where the DNA matches it firmly. Clone size is stated in some rows and not others, as once, few, many or a class when expanded.

V gene: TRBV5-1
D gene: TRBD1
clone size: many
J gene: TRBJ1-1
CDR3 protein: CASSSGQGGTTEAFF
CDR3 DNA: TGCGCCAGCAGCTCAGGACAGGGCGGGACCACTGAAGCTTTCTTT

V gene: TRBV30
D gene: TRBD2
clone size: many
J gene: TRBJ2-7
CDR3 protein: CAWSVRGVDEQYF
CDR3 DNA: TGTGCCTGGAGTGTACGGGGGGTCGACGAGCAGTACTTC

V gene: TRBV6-1
D gene: .
clone size: many
J gene: TRBJ2-7
CDR3 protein: CASSELDYPRYEQYF
CDR3 DNA: TGTGCCAGCAGTGAACTGGACTACCCACGATACGAGCAGTACTTC

V gene: TRBV27
D gene: TRBD1
clone size: many
J gene: TRBJ2-1
CDR3 protein: CASISRDRYNEQFF
CDR3 DNA: TGTGCCAGCATTAGCCGGGACAGGTACAATGAGCAGTTCTTC

V gene: TRBV5-4
D gene: .
clone size: .
J gene: TRBJ2-7
CDR3 protein: CASSLGRGGDEQYF
CDR3 DNA: TGTGCCAGCAGCTTGGGCAGGGGCGGCGACGAGCAGTACTTC

V gene: TRBV6-1
D gene: .
clone size: .
J gene: TRBJ1-2
CDR3 protein: CASKGAGGNYGYTF
CDR3 DNA: TGTGCCAGCAAGGGAGCGGGGGGTAACTATGGCTACACCTTC

V gene: TRBV6-1
D gene: TRBD1
clone size: many
J gene: TRBJ1-4
CDR3 protein: CASRQGRHEKLFF
CDR3 DNA: TGTGCCAGCAGACAGGGGAGACATGAAAAACTGTTTTTT

V gene: TRBV10-3
D gene: TRBD2
clone size: many
J gene: TRBJ2-5
CDR3 protein: CAISDRTSGGSETQYF
CDR3 DNA: TGTGCCATCAGTGACCGGACTAGCGGGGGGTCAGAGACCCAGTACTTC

V gene: TRBV7-8
D gene: TRBD2
clone size: .
J gene: TRBJ2-1
CDR3 protein: CASSSGLAGHKSSYNEQFF
CDR3 DNA: TGTGCCAGCAGCTCGGGACTAGCGGGACACAAGAGCTCCTACAATGAGCAGTTCTTC

V gene: TRBV29-1
D gene: .
clone size: many
J gene: TRBJ1-1
CDR3 protein: CSAGIAEAFF
CDR3 DNA: TGCAGCGCGGGGATCGCTGAAGCTTTCTTT

V gene: TRBV19
D gene: .
clone size: .
J gene: TRBJ1-5
CDR3 protein: CASSENRINQPQHF
CDR3 DNA: TGTGCCAGTAGTGAAAATAGAATCAATCAGCCCCAGCATTTT